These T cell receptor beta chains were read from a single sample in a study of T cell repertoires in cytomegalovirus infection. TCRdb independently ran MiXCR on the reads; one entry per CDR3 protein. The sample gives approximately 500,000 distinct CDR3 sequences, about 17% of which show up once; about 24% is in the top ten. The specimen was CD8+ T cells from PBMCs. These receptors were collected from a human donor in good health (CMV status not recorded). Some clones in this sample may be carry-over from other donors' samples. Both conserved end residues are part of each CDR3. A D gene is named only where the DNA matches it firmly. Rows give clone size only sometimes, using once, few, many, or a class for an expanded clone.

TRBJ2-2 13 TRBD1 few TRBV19 CASRDRGPGELFF TGTGCCAGTAGGGACAGGGGACCCGGGGAGCTGTTTTTT
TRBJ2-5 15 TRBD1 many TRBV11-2 CASSLVGGGLETQYF TGTGCCAGCAGCTTAGTAGGGGGCGGGTTGGAGACCCAGTACTTC
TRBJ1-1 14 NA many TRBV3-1 CASSHSTENTEAFF TGTGCCAGCAGCCATTCGACCGAGAACACTGAAGCTTTCTTT
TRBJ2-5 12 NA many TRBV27 CASGDRWETQYF TGTGCCAGCGGCGACAGGTGGGAGACCCAGTACTTC
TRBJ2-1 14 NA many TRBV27 CASSLRTEYNEQFF TGTGCCAGCAGTTTGCGGACAGAATACAATGAGCAGTTCTTC
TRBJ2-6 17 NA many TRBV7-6 CASSTRDGDSGANVLTF TGTGCCAGCAGCACGCGGGACGGAGACTCTGGGGCCAACGTCCTGACTTTC
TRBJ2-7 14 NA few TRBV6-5 CASKIRGLSYEQYF TGTGCCAGCAAAATTAGGGGACTTTCCTACGAGCAGTACTTC
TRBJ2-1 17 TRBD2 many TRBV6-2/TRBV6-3 CASSYPGLAASYNEQFF TGTGCCAGCAGTTACCCCGGACTAGCGGCTTCCTACAATGAGCAGTTCTTC
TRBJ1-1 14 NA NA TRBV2 CASTVLDRNTEAFF TGTGCCAGCACTGTGTTAGACAGAAACACTGAAGCTTTCTTT
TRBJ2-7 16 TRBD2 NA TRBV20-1 CSAFQREGLFWYEQYF TGCAGTGCCTTTCAGCGGGAGGGCCTATTTTGGTACGAGCAGTACTTC
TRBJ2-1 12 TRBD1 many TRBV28 CASSLGQGEQFF TGTGCCAGCAGTTTGGGACAGGGTGAGCAGTTCTTC
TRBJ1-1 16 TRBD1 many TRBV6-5 CASSYSGTGGAYVLLF TGTGCCAGCAGTTACTCCGGGACAGGGGGCGCTTACGTATTGCTCTTT
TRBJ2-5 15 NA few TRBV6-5 CASSYSMGREETQYF TGTGCCAGCAGTTACTCTATGGGGCGGGAAGAGACCCAGTACTTC
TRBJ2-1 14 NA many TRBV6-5 CASSYSGIQYEQFF TGTGCCAGCAGTTACTCAGGCATACAATATGAGCAGTTCTTC
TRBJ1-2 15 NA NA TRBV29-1 CSVEREWTPGYGYTF TGCAGCGTTGAGCGGGAGTGGACACCAGGCTATGGCTACACCTTC
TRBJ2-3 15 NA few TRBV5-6 CASSSIAEPTDTQYF TGTGCCAGCAGCTCTATAGCGGAACCCACAGATACGCAGTATTTT
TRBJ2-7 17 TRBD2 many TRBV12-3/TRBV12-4 CASSPRLAGGPFHEQYF TGTGCCAGCAGTCCGCGACTAGCGGGAGGGCCTTTCCACGAGCAGTACTTC
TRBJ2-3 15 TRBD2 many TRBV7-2 CASSQTSGGTDTQYF TGTGCCAGCAGCCAAACTAGCGGAGGCACAGATACGCAGTATTTT
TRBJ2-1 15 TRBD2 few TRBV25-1 CASTDSGSTKYEQFF TGTGCCAGCACTGATAGCGGGAGTACTAAATATGAGCAGTTCTTC
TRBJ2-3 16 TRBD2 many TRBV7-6 CASRSTSVPGTDTQYF TGTGCCAGCAGGTCCACTAGCGTACCGGGCACAGATACGCAGTATTTT
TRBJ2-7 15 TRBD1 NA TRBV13 CASSRTGEAYNEQYF TGTGCCAGCAGCCGAACAGGGGAAGCCTACAATGAGCAGTACTTC
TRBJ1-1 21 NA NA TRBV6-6 CASSYWGGGRVLMSMNTEAFF TGTGCCAGCAGTTACTGGGGGGGGGGCAGGGTTTTAATGAGCATGAACACTGAAGCTTTCTTT
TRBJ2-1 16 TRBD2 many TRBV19 CASSIVGLAGRSEQFF TGTGCCAGTAGTATCGTTGGACTAGCGGGACGGAGTGAGCAGTTCTTC
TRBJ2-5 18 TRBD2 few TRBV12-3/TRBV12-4 CASRRAGTSGTHQETQYF TGTGCCAGCAGGCGCGCCGGGACTAGCGGTACTCACCAAGAGACCCAGTACTTC
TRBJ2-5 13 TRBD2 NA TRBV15 CATSASGQETQYF TGTGCCACCTCTGCTAGCGGCCAAGAGACCCAGTACTTC
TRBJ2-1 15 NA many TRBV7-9 CASSSDADANNEQFF TGTGCCAGCAGTTCCGACGCCGACGCTAACAATGAGCAGTTCTTC
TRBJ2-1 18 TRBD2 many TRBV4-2 CASSPYWGAGGTHNEQFF TGTGCCAGCAGCCCCTATTGGGGGGCGGGGGGGACCCACAATGAGCAGTTCTTC
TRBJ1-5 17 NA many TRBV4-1 CASSQDRSGLSNQPQHF TGCGCCAGCAGCCAAGATCGGTCGGGACTTAGCAATCAGCCCCAGCATTTT
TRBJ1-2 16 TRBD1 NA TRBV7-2 CASSSIQGAAGYGYTF TGTGCCAGCAGCTCGATTCAGGGGGCAGCTGGCTATGGCTACACCTTC
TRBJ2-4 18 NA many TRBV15 CATSRTKFAGKGKNIQYF TGTGCCACCAGCAGAACTAAATTCGCAGGGAAGGGGAAAAATATTCAGTACTTC
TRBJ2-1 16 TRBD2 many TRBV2 CASSSKTSGGHNEQFF TGTGCCAGCAGTTCCAAGACTAGCGGAGGGCACAATGAGCAGTTCTTC
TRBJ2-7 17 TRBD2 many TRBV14 CASSQDQRREGNDEQYF TGTGCCAGCAGCCAAGATCAAAGGCGGGAGGGTAACGACGAGCAGTACTTC
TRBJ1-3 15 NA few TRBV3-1 CASSHVQAAGNTIYF TGTGCCAGCAGCCACGTGCAAGCTGCTGGAAACACCATATATTTT
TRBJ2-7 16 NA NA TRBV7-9 CASSPFEGGFSYEQYF TGTGCCAGCAGCCCGTTTGAGGGGGGATTCTCCTACGAGCAGTACTTC
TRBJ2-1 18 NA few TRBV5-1 CASSLADNSGNSYNEQFF TGCGCCAGCAGCTTGGCCGATAATAGCGGCAACTCCTACAATGAGCAGTTCTTC
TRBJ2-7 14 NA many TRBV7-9 CASSSSAKFYEQYF TGTGCCAGCAGCAGTTCTGCGAAGTTCTACGAGCAGTACTTC
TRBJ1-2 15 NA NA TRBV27 CASLPSSPSRYGYTF TGTGCCAGCCTCCCATCGAGCCCGAGTCGCTATGGCTACACCTTC
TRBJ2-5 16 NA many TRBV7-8 CASSLVRFGLQETQYF TGTGCCAGCAGCTTAGTTAGGTTCGGGTTACAAGAGACCCAGTACTTC
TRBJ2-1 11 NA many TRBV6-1 CATTLGDEQFF TGTGCCACCACCCTGGGGGATGAGCAGTTCTTC
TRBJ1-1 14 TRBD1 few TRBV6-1 CASRTGQGGTEAFF TGTGCCAGCAGGACAGGACAGGGAGGGACTGAAGCTTTCTTT
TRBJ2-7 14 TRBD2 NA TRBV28 CASSSALADYEQYF TGTGCCAGCAGTTCCGCACTAGCGGACTACGAGCAGTACTTC
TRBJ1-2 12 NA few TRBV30 CATSQGPPGYTF TGTGCCACCTCCCAGGGACCCCCTGGCTACACCTTC
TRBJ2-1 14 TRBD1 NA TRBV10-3 CAIRDRGVDNEQFF TGTGCCATCCGGGACAGGGGGGTTGACAATGAGCAGTTCTTC
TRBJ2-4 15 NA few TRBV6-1 CASRDLAYSKNIQYF TGTGCCAGCAGGGACCTTGCTTATTCCAAAAACATTCAGTACTTC